Shown below are 2 T cell receptor beta chains from a single sample sequenced in a study of cytomegalovirus exposure and HLA in healthy donors. Measured with immunoSEQ multiplex PCR; TCRdb has only the in-frame clones, and not every one. In the table there are about 360,000 clones, about nine tenths of which are singletons. Sequencing was carried out using PBMCs. All receptors derive from a woman aged 18 to 35 in good health and CMV-seronegative.

The V gene is TRBV2, the J gene TRBJ1-2, with D unclear. The CDR3 spans 14 residues. Trimming removed 2 bases at V and 4 bases at J, with 11 bases between. CDR1 and CDR2 from the germline V gene are SNHLY and FYNNEI. CDR3 protein: CASSESPGLYGYTF. CDR3 bases: TGTGCCAGCAGTGAAAGTCCAGGACTCTATGGCTACACCTTC.

The table lists this clone with a count of one. CDR3 DNA sequence: TGTGCCAGCAGTTACAGGGGAGAGCTCTACGAGCAGTACTTC. It specifies CASSYRGELYEQYF. The chain joins TRBV27 to TRBJ2-7; 7 nucleotides match TRBD1. Unmatched junction bases numbered 6, after V lost 4 bases and J lost 3 bases. The CDR3 extends over 14 amino acids. Germline V gene lookup returns CDR1 MNHEY and CDR2 SMNVEV (reference sequence).